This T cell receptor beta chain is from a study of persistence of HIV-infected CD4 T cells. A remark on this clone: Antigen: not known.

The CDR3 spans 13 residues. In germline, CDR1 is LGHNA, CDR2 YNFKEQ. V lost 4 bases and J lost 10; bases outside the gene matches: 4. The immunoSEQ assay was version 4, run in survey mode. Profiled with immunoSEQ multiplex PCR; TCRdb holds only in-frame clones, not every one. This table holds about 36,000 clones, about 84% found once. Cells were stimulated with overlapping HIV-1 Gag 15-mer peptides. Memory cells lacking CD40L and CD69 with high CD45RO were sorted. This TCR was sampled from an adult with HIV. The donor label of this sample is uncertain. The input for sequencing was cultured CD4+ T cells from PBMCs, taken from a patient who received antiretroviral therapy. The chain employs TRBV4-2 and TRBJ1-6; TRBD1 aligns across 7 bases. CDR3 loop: CASSPQGQSPLHF. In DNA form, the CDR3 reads TGTGCCAGCAGCCCACAGGGGCAATCACCCCTCCACTTT.